Here is one T cell receptor beta chain with its context. What it binds is unknown. The primer mix had 60 V beta and 13 J beta primers. Here immunoSEQ multiplex PCR was the method, and the copy in TCRdb shows in-frame clones only, minus some. Of approximately 100,000 clones in the sample, more than 80% are singletons; the top ten hold approximately 12%. The sample originates from a study of glioma-infiltrating T cells after dendritic cell vaccination. General study findings and limits: Higher TCR clonality did not directly relate to longer survival.

The J segment lost 3 bases and the V segment lost 0 bases, leaving 7 bases of the junction unmatched. The CDR3 consists of 18 residues. Per the germline V gene, CDR1 is MGHRA and CDR2 is YSYEKL. Material: blood, obtained before dendritic cell vaccination. The chain employs TRBV4-1 and TRBJ1-6; 8 bases line up with TRBD1. This TCR derives from a human donor with glioblastoma. CDR3: CASSQELMGQDYNSPLHF. The CDR3, as DNA: TGCGCCAGCAGCCAAGAATTAATGGGACAGGACTATAATTCACCCCTCCACTTT.